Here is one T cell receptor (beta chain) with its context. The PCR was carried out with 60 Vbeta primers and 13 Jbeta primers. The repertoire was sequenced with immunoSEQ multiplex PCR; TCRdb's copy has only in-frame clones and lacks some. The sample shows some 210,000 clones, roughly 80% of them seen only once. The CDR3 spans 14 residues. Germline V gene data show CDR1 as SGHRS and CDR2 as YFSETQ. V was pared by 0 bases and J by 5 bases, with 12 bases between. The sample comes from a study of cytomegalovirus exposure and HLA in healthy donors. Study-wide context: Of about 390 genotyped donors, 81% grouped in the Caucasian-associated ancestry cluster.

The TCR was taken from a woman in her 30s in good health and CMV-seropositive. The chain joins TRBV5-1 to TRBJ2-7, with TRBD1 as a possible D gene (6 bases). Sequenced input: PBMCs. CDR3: CASSLDSQGNEQYF. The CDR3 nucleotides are TGCGCCAGCAGCTTGGATAGTCAGGGGAACGAGCAGTACTTC.